The 18 T cell receptor beta chains reported below all come from one sample, sequenced in a study of blood T cell repertoires in COVID-19. TCRdb's table, derived via immunoSEQ multiplex PCR, lists solely in-frame clones and lacks some. The sample has about 42,000 clones, roughly 89% seen once. The sequencing input was peripheral blood. Source of these receptors: a human donor in a cohort sampled during active COVID-19.

This clone was observed once. The V call is TRBV18, the J call TRBJ1-4; 8 nucleotides agree with TRBD1. CDR1 and CDR2 (germline): KGHSH, LQKENI. V dropped 5 bases and J dropped 8; count of bases not matched to a gene: 7. CDR3 size: 14 residues. CDR3 sequence (DNA): TGTGCCAGCTCAGCAGGACAGGGCCGGGAAAAACTGTTTTTT. Amino acid sequence: CASSAGQGREKLFF.

V is TRBV5-1 and J is TRBJ1-3; no clear D gene. Germline V gene lookup returns CDR1 SGHRS and CDR2 YFSETQ. The CDR3 is 14 residues long. The V and J ends lost 2 bases and 0 bases respectively, with 6 bases between them. The CDR3 sequence: CASSLEGSGNTIYF. CDR3 sequence (DNA): TGCGCCAGCAGCTTAGAGGGCTCTGGAAACACCATATATTTT.

V gene TRBV9 combines with J gene TRBJ1-6; TRBD1 matches at 8 bases. The germline V gene encodes CDR1 SGDLS and CDR2 YYNGEE. The ends lost 0 bases at V and 8 bases at J; junction bases unmatched: 4. The CDR3 contains 15 residues. The CDR3 DNA reads as TGTGCCAGCAGCGTAGTTCCAGGGGGCTATTCACCCCTCCACTTT. This encodes CASSVVPGGYSPLHF.

The chain employs TRBV6-2 or TRBV6-3 and TRBJ2-5, with 10 bases identical to TRBD1. This CDR3 has 15 residues. The germline gives CDR1 MNHEY, CDR2 SVGEGT. Trimming cost V 6 bases and J 4 bases; bases outside gene matches: 8. Written as DNA, the CDR3 is TGTGCCAGCAGCCTCCGGACAGGGGGAAGAGAGACCCAGTACTTC. Its translation: CASSLRTGGRETQYF.

This chain uses TRBV29-1 with TRBJ1-5; D remains unclear. The CDR3 contains 14 residues. The V end lost 6 bases, the J end lost 1 base, and 13 bases lay between the germline ends. Germline V gene sequence: CDR1 SQVTM, CDR2 ANQGSEA. The DNA for the CDR3 is TGCAGCGTGAGGGTAGGCGCGAGCAATCAGCCCCAGCATTTT. Translating gives CSVRVGASNQPQHF.

This sequence joins TRBV19 and TRBJ2-6, with 7 bases lining up with TRBD1. The CDR3 runs 15 residues. Germline trimming cut 8 bases from V and 2 bases from J; bases unmatched to any gene: 6. Germline-derived CDR1 and CDR2 are LNHDA and SQIVND (reference sequence). This chain's CDR3 is CASWDSQTGANVLTF. DNA for the CDR3: TGTGCCAGTTGGGACAGCCAGACTGGGGCCAACGTCCTGACTTTC.

This chain links TRBV7-2 with TRBJ1-1; 9 bases match TRBD1. CDR3 size: 13 residues. J lost 4 bases, V lost 10 bases, and 7 bases had no gene match. The germline V gene has CDR1 SGHTA and CDR2 FQGNSA. Here the CDR3 DNA reads TGTGCCACCAAACAGGGGGCGGGCACTGAAGCTTTCTTT. It translates to CATKQGAGTEAFF.

J is TRBJ2-7 and V is TRBV7-2; D unclear. Trimming pared 3 bases from V and 3 bases from J, leaving 9 bases between. The CDR3 has 13 amino acids. CDR1 SGHTA and CDR2 FQGNSA come from the germline V gene. This chain's CDR3 is CASSLRQRYEQYF. Written as DNA, the CDR3 is TGTGCCAGCAGCTTGCGGCAGCGCTACGAGCAGTACTTC.

Here the CDR3 reads CASSQDGGSGAFF. Written as DNA, the CDR3 is TGCGCCAGCAGCCAAGATGGGGGGAGCGGAGCTTTCTTT. The genes are TRBV4-1 and TRBJ1-1; possible D gene TRBD1, 5 bases. Germline-derived CDR1 and CDR2 are MGHRA and YSYEKL. Deletions cut 0 bases from V and 10 bases from J, with 12 bases between. CDR3 size: 13 residues.

This clone was recorded a few times. The J gene is TRBJ1-3, the V gene TRBV2; a possible D gene is TRBD1 (6 bases). V was shortened by 5 bases and J by 0 bases, with 11 bases between the two germline ends. CDR3 size: 15 residues. Germline CDR1 and CDR2: SNHLY and FYNNEI. The CDR3 loop reads CASSQQGYSGNTIYF. The CDR3 nucleotides are TGTGCCAGCAGTCAACAGGGTTACTCTGGAAACACCATATATTTT. Combining the CDR3 with reference TRBV2 and TRBJ1-3 gives the whole variable domain EPEVTQTPSHQVTQMGQEVILRCVPISNHLYFYWYRQILGQKVEFLVSFYNNEISEKSEIFDDQFSVERPDGSNFTLKIRSTKLEDSAMYFCASSQQGYSGNTIYFGEGSWLTVV.

This clone appeared once. The V and J genes are TRBV5-1 and TRBJ1-1, with TRBD1 matching 7 bases. This CDR3 has 15 residues. J was trimmed by 1 base and V by 1 base; bases with no gene match: 4. The V gene's germline CDR1 is SGHRS and CDR2 YFSETQ. CDR3 sequence (DNA): TGCGCCAGCAGCTTGTCAGGGGGATCGAACACTGAAGCTTTCTTT. Its translation is CASSLSGGSNTEAFF. The variable domain in full, completed from reference TRBV5-1 and TRBJ1-1, reads KAGVTQTPRYLIKTRGQQVTLSCSPISGHRSVSWYQQTPGQGLQFLFEYFSETQRNKGNFPGRFSGRQFSNSRSEMNVSTLELGDSALYLCASSLSGGSNTEAFFGQGTRLTVV.

This rearrangement joins TRBV11-2 to TRBJ2-5; 8 nucleotides agree with TRBD1. The DNA matches TRBJ2-7 better at its end, which makes the J call doubtful. Per germline, CDR1 SGHAT and CDR2 FQNNGV. The CDR3 runs to 17 residues. In nucleotides, the CDR3 is TGTGCCAGCAGCATACGTAGAGGACAGGGTGGACCCTACGAGCAGTACTTC. Protein product: CASSIRRGQGGPYEQYF.

This clone was seen only once. V gene TRBV6-6 combines with J gene TRBJ1-1, with D unresolved. Germline CDR1 MNHNY, CDR2 SVGAGI (reference sequence). V dropped 5 bases and J dropped 3 bases, with 13 bases sitting between them. This CDR3 has 14 residues. The CDR3 nucleotides read TGTGCCAGCAGTACTCTGGGCGGGGACACTGAAGCTTTCTTT. This gives the protein CASSTLGGDTEAFF.

The V gene is TRBV6-5, the J gene TRBJ2-1; 7 bases are shared with TRBD1. V shed 1 base and J 11 bases; nucleotides not matched to a gene: 8. Germline V gene sequence: CDR1 MNHEY, CDR2 SVGAGI. The CDR3 is 14 amino acids. The CDR3: CASSYFGQVSQQFF. The CDR3 DNA follows: TGTGCCAGCAGTTACTTTGGACAGGTTTCCCAGCAGTTCTTC.

CDR3 DNA: TGTGCCAGCTCACCACCGGTCCAGGGGGGTAGTACCTTC. Amino acids: CASSPPVQGGSTF. The rearrangement joins TRBV18 to TRBJ1-2; 7 bases agree with TRBD1. Germline CDR1 is KGHSH and CDR2 is LQKENI. The ends lost 0 bases at V and 14 bases at J; junction bases unmatched: 9. The CDR3 runs to 13 residues.

This clone was picked up one time. The V gene is TRBV9, the J gene TRBJ1-1, with a possible D match to TRBD1 (5 bases). The germline V gene has CDR1 SGDLS and CDR2 YYNGEE. The V and J ends lost 4 bases and 7 bases respectively, with 17 bases between them. The CDR3 spans 14 residues. In DNA, the CDR3 is TGTGCCAGCAGCTTTGGGGGGGGAACTGGTGAAGCTTTCTTT. It translates to CASSFGGGTGEAFF.

The chain is built from TRBV19 and TRBJ2-7; 7 bases align to TRBD1. CDR1 and CDR2 from the germline V gene are LNHDA and SQIVND (reference sequence). With V trimmed by 6 bases and J by 3 bases, 8 bases remained unmatched. The CDR3 totals 14 residues. CDR3 in DNA: TGTGCCAGTAGCTCGGGGACAGATTACTACGAGCAGTACTTC. Protein: CASSSGTDYYEQYF.

Remarks on this clone: The junction differs from germline at one of its ends, possibly a read error. The chain recombines TRBV7-9 with TRBJ2-4; weak D call: TRBD2 (6 bases). Germline V lookup: CDR1 SEHNR, CDR2 FQNEAQ (reference sequence). The CDR3 is 12 residues long. The DNA of the CDR3 is TGTGCCAGCAGCCACGGCCGGGACTCGGAGGAGTTC. The encoded protein is CASSHGRDSEEF.